The source of this T cell receptor (beta chain) is a study of early T cells in non-severe SARS-CoV-2 infection. Study at large: Bulk RNA isolated from unsorted whole blood underwent sequencing; chains were not paired.

This clonotype was observed a handful of times. Individual cDNA molecules were tagged with unique molecular identifiers, the study reported. TCRdb analysed the 5' RACE reads with MiXCR anew, one entry per CDR3 protein. The sample contains tens of thousands of distinct CDR3 sequences, less than 9.5% of which appear only once. The V gene's germline CDR1 is SEHNR and CDR2 FQNEAQ (reference sequence). V shed 10 bases, J shed 3 bases, and the junction held 5 bases outside the gene matches. The length of the CDR3 is 13 residues. Material: whole blood. This chain links TRBV7-9 with TRBJ2-3, with 9 nucleotides matching TRBD2. This TCR came from an adult who was a healthcare worker with PCR-confirmed SARS-CoV-2 infection or an uninfected control (not recorded which). For the CDR3, the DNA is TGTGCCACCAGGACTAGCGTAACAGATACGCAGTATTTT. It codes for CATRTSVTDTQYF.